The present entry profiles one TCR beta chain with its context. Antigen: not known. This sample was taken from a study of T cells in localized non-small cell lung cancer. Overall study findings and caveats: Higher T cell density in the blood was associated with longer overall survival, whereas higher adjacent-lung clonality associated with shorter survival. Uninvolved nearby lung showed the greatest T cell clonality, exceeding that found in tumor.

J was trimmed by 5 bases and V by 7 bases; bases with no gene match: 9. This CDR3 comprises 14 residues. Germline CDR1 is MNHNS and CDR2 is SASEGT. TCRdb keeps only in-frame clones here, not all; method: immunoSEQ multiplex PCR. The sample consists of tens of thousands of clones, roughly 87% of them appearing once. This TCR came from a man aged 40-75 years with stage I squamous cell lung carcinoma. Specimen: peripheral blood, collected before any cancer treatment. This rearrangement joins TRBV6-1 to TRBJ2-5; TRBD1 aligns across 8 bases. The CDR3 sequence: CASTLGQAQETQYF. DNA of the CDR3: TGTGCCAGCACCTTGGGACAGGCCCAGGAGACCCAGTACTTC.